The T cell receptor (beta chain) described here comes from a study of response to subunit inactivated influenza vaccine. Study-wide results and limits: The authors offered the suggestion that each seasonal influenza vaccination recruits few new T cells.

The CDR3 sequence is 12 residues long. The V gene lost 3 bases and the J gene lost 11 bases, with 11 bases spanning the gap. Germline V CDR1 and CDR2: KGHSH, LQKENI. TCRdb redid the calling of the RT-PCR reads with MiXCR, one entry per CDR3 protein. There are about 240,000 distinct CDR3 sequences in the sample; 10% to 15% occur only once, and 7.8% lies in the top ten. In regard to this clonotype: Its matching antigen is unknown.

The chain recombines TRBV18 with TRBJ1-5; TRBD1 is a possible D gene (6 bases). This material consisted of non-naive T cells sorted from PBMCs, taken less than 15 days before vaccination. This receptor was identified in a man aged 50 to 60 who received an inactivated influenza vaccine. This CDR3 is CASSPTGKAQHF. The CDR3 nucleotides are TGTGCCAGCTCACCTACAGGGAAAGCCCAGCATTTT.